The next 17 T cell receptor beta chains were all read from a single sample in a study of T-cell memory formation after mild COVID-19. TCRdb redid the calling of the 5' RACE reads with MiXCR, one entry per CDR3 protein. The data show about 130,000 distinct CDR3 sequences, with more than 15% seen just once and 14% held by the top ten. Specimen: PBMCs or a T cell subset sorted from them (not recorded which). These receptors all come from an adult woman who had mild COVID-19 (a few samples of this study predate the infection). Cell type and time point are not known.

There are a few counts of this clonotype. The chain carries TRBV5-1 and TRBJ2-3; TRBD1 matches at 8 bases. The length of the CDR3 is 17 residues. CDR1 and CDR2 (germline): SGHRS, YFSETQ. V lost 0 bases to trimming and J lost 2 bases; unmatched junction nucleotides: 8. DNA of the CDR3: TGCGCCAGCAGCTTGGGAGGACAGGGACCATCCACAGATACGCAGTATTTT. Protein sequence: CASSLGGQGPSTDTQYF.

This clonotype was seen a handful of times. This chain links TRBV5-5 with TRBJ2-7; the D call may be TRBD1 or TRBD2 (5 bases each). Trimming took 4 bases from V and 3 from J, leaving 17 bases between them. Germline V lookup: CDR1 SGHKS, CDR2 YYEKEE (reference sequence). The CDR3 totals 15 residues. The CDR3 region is CASSTTGTAYYEQYF. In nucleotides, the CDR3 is TGTGCCAGCAGCACAACCGGGACCGCATACTACGAGCAGTACTTC.

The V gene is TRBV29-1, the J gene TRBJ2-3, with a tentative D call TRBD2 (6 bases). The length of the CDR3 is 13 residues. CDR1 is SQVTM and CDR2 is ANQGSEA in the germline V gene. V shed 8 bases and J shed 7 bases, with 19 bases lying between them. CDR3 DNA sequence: TGCAGCCCACTCTTGGGGGAGGACAATACGCAGTATTTT. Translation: CSPLLGEDNTQYF.

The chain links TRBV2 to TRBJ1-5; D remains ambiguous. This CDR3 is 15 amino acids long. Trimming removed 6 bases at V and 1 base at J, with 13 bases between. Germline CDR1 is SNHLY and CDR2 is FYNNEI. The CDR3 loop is CASRRAVWSNQPQHF. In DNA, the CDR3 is TGTGCCAGCAGGCGGGCAGTATGGAGCAATCAGCCCCAGCATTTT.

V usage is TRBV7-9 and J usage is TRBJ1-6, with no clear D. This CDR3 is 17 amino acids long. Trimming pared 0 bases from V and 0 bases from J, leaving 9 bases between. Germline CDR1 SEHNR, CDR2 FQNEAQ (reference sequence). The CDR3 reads CASSLANSFSYNSPLHF. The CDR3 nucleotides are TGTGCCAGCAGCTTAGCGAACAGCTTCTCCTATAATTCACCCCTCCACTTT. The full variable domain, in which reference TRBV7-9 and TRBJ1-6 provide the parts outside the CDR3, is DTGVSQNPRHKITKRGQNVTFRCDPISEHNRLYWYRQTLGQGPEFLTYFQNEAQLEKSRLLSDRFSAERPKGSFSTLEIQRTEQGDSAMYLCASSLANSFSYNSPLHFGNGTRLTVT.

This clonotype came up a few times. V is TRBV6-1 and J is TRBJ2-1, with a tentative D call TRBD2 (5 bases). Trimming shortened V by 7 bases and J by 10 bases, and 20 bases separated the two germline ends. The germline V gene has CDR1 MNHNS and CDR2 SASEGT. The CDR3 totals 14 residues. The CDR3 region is CASTGLLPGREQFF. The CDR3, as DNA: TGTGCCAGCACCGGACTTCTTCCCGGCCGGGAGCAGTTCTTC.

CDR3: CASSSGSGNEQFF. In DNA form, the CDR3 reads TGCGCCAGCAGCTCTGGGAGCGGGAATGAGCAGTTCTTC. V is TRBV5-1 and J is TRBJ2-1, with D possibly matching TRBD2 (6 bases). With 3 bases removed from V and 7 bases from J, the gap between germline ends came to 11 bases. Germline assignment: CDR1 SGHRS and CDR2 YFSETQ. This CDR3 is 13 amino acids long.

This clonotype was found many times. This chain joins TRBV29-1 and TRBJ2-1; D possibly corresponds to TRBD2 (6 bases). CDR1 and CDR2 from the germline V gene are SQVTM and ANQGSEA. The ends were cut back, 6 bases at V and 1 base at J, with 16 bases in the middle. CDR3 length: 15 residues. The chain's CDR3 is CSVVRQGGSYNEQFF. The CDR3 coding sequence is TGCAGCGTCGTGAGACAAGGAGGGTCCTACAATGAGCAGTTCTTC.

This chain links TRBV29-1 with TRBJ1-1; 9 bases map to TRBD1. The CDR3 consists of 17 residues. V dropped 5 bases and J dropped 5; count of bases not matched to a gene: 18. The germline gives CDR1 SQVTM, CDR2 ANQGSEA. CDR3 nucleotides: TGCAGCGTTTTAGGAGTTCCCAAACAGGGGGCGCGGACTGAAGCTTTCTTT. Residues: CSVLGVPKQGARTEAFF.

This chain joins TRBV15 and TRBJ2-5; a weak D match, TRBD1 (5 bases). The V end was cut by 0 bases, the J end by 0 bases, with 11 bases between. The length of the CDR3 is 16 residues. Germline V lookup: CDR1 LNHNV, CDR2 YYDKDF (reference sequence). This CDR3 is CATSREAPGNQETQYF. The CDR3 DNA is TGTGCCACCAGCAGAGAGGCCCCAGGGAACCAAGAGACCCAGTACTTC.

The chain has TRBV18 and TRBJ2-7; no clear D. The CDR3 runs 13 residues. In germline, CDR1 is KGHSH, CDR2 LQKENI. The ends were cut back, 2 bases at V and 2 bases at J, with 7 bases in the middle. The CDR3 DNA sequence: TGTGCCAGCTCACCAGACTTCGCCTACGAGCAGTACTTC. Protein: CASSPDFAYEQYF.

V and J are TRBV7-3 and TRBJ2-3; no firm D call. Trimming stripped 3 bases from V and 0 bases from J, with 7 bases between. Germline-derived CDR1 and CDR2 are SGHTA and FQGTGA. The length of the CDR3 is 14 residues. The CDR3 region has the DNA TGTGCCAGCAGCTTCTACTTTAGCACAGATACGCAGTATTTT. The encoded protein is CASSFYFSTDTQYF.

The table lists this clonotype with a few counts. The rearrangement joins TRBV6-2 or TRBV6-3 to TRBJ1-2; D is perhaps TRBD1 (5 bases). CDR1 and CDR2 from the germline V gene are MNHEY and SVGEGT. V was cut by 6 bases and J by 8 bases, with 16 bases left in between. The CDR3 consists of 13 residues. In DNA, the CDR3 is TGTGCCAGCAGCCCTGGGGCTCCTGGAGGCTACACCTTC. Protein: CASSPGAPGGYTF.

For the CDR3, the DNA is TGTGCCAGCAGCCTCAGATTAGAGGGCAATCAGCCCCAGCATTTT. This encodes CASSLRLEGNQPQHF. The V and J genes are TRBV7-2 and TRBJ1-5; D is uncertain. The CDR3 runs 15 residues. With 5 bases removed from V and 2 bases from J, the gap between germline ends came to 13 bases. The germline V gene has CDR1 SGHTA and CDR2 FQGNSA.

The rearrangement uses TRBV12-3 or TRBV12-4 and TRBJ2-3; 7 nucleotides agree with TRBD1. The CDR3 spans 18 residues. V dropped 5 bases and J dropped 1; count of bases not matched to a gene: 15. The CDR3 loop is CASSLTRGYRGGTDTQYF. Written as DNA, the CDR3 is TGTGCCAGCAGTCTTACGCGCGGCTACAGGGGAGGCACAGATACGCAGTATTTT.

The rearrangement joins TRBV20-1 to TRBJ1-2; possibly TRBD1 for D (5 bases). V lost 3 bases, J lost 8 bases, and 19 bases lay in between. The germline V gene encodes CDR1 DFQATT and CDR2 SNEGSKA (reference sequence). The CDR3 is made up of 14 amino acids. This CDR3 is CSASRDAKSLGYTF. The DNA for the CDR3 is TGCAGTGCTAGTCGGGACGCAAAAAGTCTGGGCTACACCTTC.

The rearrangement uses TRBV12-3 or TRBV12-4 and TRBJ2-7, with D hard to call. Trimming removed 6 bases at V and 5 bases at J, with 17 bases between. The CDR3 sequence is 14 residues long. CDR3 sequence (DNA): TGTGCCAGCAGCCGTACGGGTCAGGTCAACGAGCAGTACTTC. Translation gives CASSRTGQVNEQYF.